This T cell receptor (beta chain) was identified in a study of chemoradiotherapy in HPV16-positive cancers. The table came from immunoSEQ multiplex PCR; TCRdb's copy has only in-frame clones and leaves some out. The sample records about 11,000 clones, approximately 91% being singletons. CDR3 length: 11 residues. V lost 7 bases and J 7 bases, leaving 10 bases between the germline ends. Germline V gene lookup returns CDR1 SNHLY and CDR2 FYNNEI. This specimen was blood, taken from a patient who underwent chemoradiotherapy. The clonotype comes from a human donor with HPV-associated anogenital cancer. The chain joins TRBV2 to TRBJ1-2; D ambiguous. The CDR3 coding sequence is TGTGCCAGCAACTCTGGGGTTGGCTACACCTTC. This gives the protein CASNSGVGYTF. Supplemented by reference TRBV2 and TRBJ1-2, the full variable domain reads EPEVTQTPSHQVTQMGQEVILRCVPISNHLYFYWYRQILGQKVEFLVSFYNNEISEKSEIFDDQFSVERPDGSNFTLKIRSTKLEDSAMYFCASNSGVGYTFGSGTRLTVV.